Presented here are 21 T cell receptor beta chains from one specimen sequenced in a study of shared clonotypes between healthy human individuals. Sequencing was performed with immunoSEQ multiplex PCR; in TCRdb, only in-frame clones are kept and a portion is missing. This sample yields about 2.1 million clones, of which 80% to 95% are seen a single time; around 1.7% belongs to the top ten. Positively selected for CCR7, the CD45RO-negative cells used as naive CD8 cells excluded terminally differentiated effector memory CD45RA+ cells. Input material: naive CD8+ T cells from PBMCs. The receptors stem from a man aged 18 to 30 in good health. Some clones in this sample may be carry-over from other donors' samples.

The chain couples TRBV5-4 to TRBJ2-3, with 9 bases identical to TRBD1. Germline-derived CDR1 and CDR2 are SGHNT and YYREEE (reference sequence). This CDR3 is built from 16 residues. With V trimmed by 0 bases and J by 4 bases, 6 bases remained unmatched. In nucleotides, the CDR3 is TGTGCCAGCAGCTTGGGGGGACAGGGTAAGCCAGATACGCAGTATTTT. Protein sequence: CASSLGGQGKPDTQYF.

The chain carries TRBV14 and TRBJ1-1, with D possibly being TRBD1 (5 bases). The ends were cut back, 4 bases at V and 1 base at J, with 10 bases in the middle. The CDR3 length is 14 residues. CDR1 and CDR2 (germline): SGHDN, FVKESK. The CDR3 is CASSLRTRNTEAFF. The CDR3 DNA reads as TGTGCCAGCAGCCTCCGGACAAGGAACACTGAAGCTTTCTTT.

The genes are TRBV19 and TRBJ2-1; TRBD2 is a possible D gene (5 bases). Trimming shortened V by 7 bases and J by 4 bases, and 11 bases separated the two germline ends. The CDR3 extends over 13 amino acids. The germline V gene encodes CDR1 LNHDA and CDR2 SQIVND (reference sequence). CDR3 sequence: CASKEREYNEQFF. The CDR3 nucleotides are TGTGCCAGTAAGGAACGGGAATACAATGAGCAGTTCTTC.

Concerning this clone: The sample has other DNA sequences that encode this CDR3 too. The rearrangement joins TRBV19 to TRBJ2-7, with TRBD1 identical over 9 bases. Trimming took 5 bases from V and 4 from J; bases not matched to a gene: 9. Germline assignment: CDR1 LNHDA and CDR2 SQIVND (reference sequence). This CDR3 spans 15 amino acids. Written as DNA, the CDR3 is TGTGCCAGTAGTCCCTCCGGGACAGGGTATTACGAGCAGTACTTC. Translation gives CASSPSGTGYYEQYF.

The table lists this clone with a count of one. CDR3 in DNA: TGTGCCAGCAGTGGGTGGACTAGCGGGAAGATGATAATGGCCGGGGAGCTGTTTTTT. This gives the protein CASSGWTSGKMIMAGELFF. The chain joins TRBV27 to TRBJ2-2, with 12 bases matching TRBD2. The germline V gene encodes CDR1 MNHEY and CDR2 SMNVEV (reference sequence). Trimming cost V 5 bases and J 6 bases; bases outside gene matches: 16. The CDR3 consists of 19 residues.

V usage is TRBV27 and J usage is TRBJ1-2; D remains unclear. The CDR3 loop spans 15 amino acids. Trimming cost V 7 bases and J 6 bases, with 21 bases left between them. Germline assignment: CDR1 MNHEY and CDR2 SMNVEV (reference sequence). CDR3 DNA sequence: TGTGCCAGCATGTCCGGAAACCAGCCGCGAGATGGCTACACCTTC. Encoded protein: CASMSGNQPRDGYTF.

The CDR3 is CASSPGLAGGPYSTNEQFF. As DNA, the CDR3 is TGTGCCAGCAGCCCTGGACTAGCGGGAGGGCCTTACTCAACCAATGAGCAGTTCTTC. This rearrangement joins TRBV7-8 to TRBJ2-1; 15 bases fit TRBD2. The junction had 14 bases not matched to a gene; V was cut back by 5 bases and J by 6 bases. CDR3 length equals 19 residues. The V gene's germline CDR1 is SGHVS and CDR2 FQNEAQ.

The genes are TRBV14 and TRBJ2-7, with TRBD2 identical over 10 bases. This CDR3 comprises 15 residues. V shed 4 bases, J shed 1 base, and the junction held 4 bases outside the gene matches. The germline V gene encodes CDR1 SGHDN and CDR2 FVKESK. The CDR3 DNA reads TGTGCCAGCAGCCGAGCTAGCGGGGGTTCCTACGAGCAGTACTTC. This gives the protein CASSRASGGSYEQYF.

This rearrangement joins TRBV7-3 to TRBJ2-7; D might be TRBD1 (6 bases). Per germline, CDR1 SGHTA and CDR2 FQGTGA. This CDR3 has 14 residues. Trimming removed 5 bases from V and 3 bases from J, with 14 bases in between. CDR3 in amino acids: CASSPTGSVYEQYF. DNA for the CDR3: TGTGCCAGCAGCCCAACAGGGTCGGTCTACGAGCAGTACTTC. The full variable domain, completed using reference TRBV7-3 and TRBJ2-7, is GAGVSQTPSNKVTEKGKYVELRCDPISGHTALYWYRQSLGQGPEFLIYFQGTGAADDSGLPNDRFFAVRPEGSVSTLKIQRTERGDSAVYLCASSPTGSVYEQYFGPGTRLTVT.

This chain uses TRBV4-2 with TRBJ2-2, with 11 bases fitting TRBD2. The length of the CDR3 is 19 residues. Germline V gives CDR1 LGHNA, CDR2 YNFKEQ. The ends lost 4 bases at V and 0 bases at J; junction bases unmatched: 10. DNA for the CDR3: TGTGCCAGCAGCCCCCAGGGACTAGCGGCCTATACGAACACCGGGGAGCTGTTTTTT. It translates to CASSPQGLAAYTNTGELFF.

V gene TRBV4-1 combines with J gene TRBJ2-3; D not certain. V lost 4 bases, J lost 1 base, and 6 bases lay in between. CDR1 is MGHRA, CDR2 YSYEKL, per germline. This CDR3 has 13 residues. CDR3 bases: TGCGCCAGCAGCCTAGTAGGCACAGATACGCAGTATTTT. It yields the protein CASSLVGTDTQYF.

The chain couples TRBV28 to TRBJ2-2; D could derive from TRBD1 or TRBD2 (7 bases each). The germline V gene has CDR1 MDHEN and CDR2 SYDVKM. The CDR3 extends over 16 amino acids. V was cut by 6 bases and J by 5 bases, with 19 bases left in between. CDR3 sequence reads: CASSSRGGPFTGELFF. The CDR3 region has the DNA TGTGCCAGCAGCTCCAGGGGGGGGCCCTTTACCGGGGAGCTGTTTTTT.

The chain recombines TRBV19 with TRBJ2-7, with 9 positions matching TRBD1. In germline, CDR1 is LNHDA, CDR2 SQIVND (reference sequence). Unmatched junction bases numbered 11, after V lost 4 bases and J lost 7 bases. This CDR3 contains 15 residues. The CDR3, as DNA: TGTGCCAGTAGTAAACCGGACAGGGGTGGTGTTGAGCAGTACTTC. Its translation: CASSKPDRGGVEQYF.

J is TRBJ2-3 and V is TRBV7-2, with TRBD2 as a possible D gene (5 bases). CDR1 and CDR2 from the germline V gene are SGHTA and FQGNSA. Trimming took off 7 bases at V and 2 bases at J, with 10 bases between the two ends. The CDR3 loop spans 13 amino acids. The CDR3 region has the DNA TGTGCCAGCATCAAGGGAGACACAGATACGCAGTATTTT. Protein: CASIKGDTDTQYF. The full variable domain, rest sourced from reference TRBV7-2 and TRBJ2-3, is GAGVSQSPSNKVTEKGKDVELRCDPISGHTALYWYRQSLGQGLEFLIYFQGNSAPDKSGLPSDRFSAERTGGSVSTLTIQRTQQEDSAVYLCASIKGDTDTQYFGPGTRLTVL.

The genes are TRBV15 and TRBJ2-7; the match to TRBD1 covers 7 bases. The CDR3 spans 11 residues. V shed 9 bases, J shed 3 bases, and the junction held 2 bases outside the gene matches. Per germline, CDR1 LNHNV and CDR2 YYDKDF (reference sequence). The CDR3 spells CATRQGYEQYF. In nucleotides, the CDR3 is TGTGCCACTCGACAGGGCTACGAGCAGTACTTC.

The chain uses TRBV7-9 and TRBJ2-7, with 9 bases that match TRBD2. Germline CDR1 reads SEHNR; CDR2 reads FQNEAQ (reference sequence). V lost 4 bases and J lost 3; bases outside the gene matches: 13. CDR3 size: 17 residues. The CDR3 spells CASSSLGASGKFYEQYF. CDR3 sequence (DNA): TGTGCCAGCAGCTCCCTTGGGGCTAGCGGGAAATTCTACGAGCAGTACTTC.

V usage is TRBV6-1 and J usage is TRBJ2-1, with a tentative D call TRBD1 (6 bases). Trimming removed 2 bases from V and 1 base from J, with 9 bases in between. The CDR3 sequence is 15 residues long. Germline V gene lookup returns CDR1 MNHNS and CDR2 SASEGT. CDR3 DNA sequence: TGTGCCAGCAGTGAATTTCAGGGGTCCTACAATGAGCAGTTCTTC. Translating it yields CASSEFQGSYNEQFF.

The chain employs TRBV29-1 and TRBJ1-1; D remains unclear. This CDR3 contains 14 residues. V was pared by 4 bases and J by 0 bases, with 12 bases between. Looked up from germline, CDR1 is SQVTM and CDR2 is ANQGSEA. CDR3 residues: CSVGIARLNTEAFF. The CDR3 nucleotides are TGCAGCGTTGGTATTGCCAGGTTGAACACTGAAGCTTTCTTT.

The CDR3 region is CASSAGGEGNYGYTF. In DNA, the CDR3 is TGTGCCAGCAGCGCCGGAGGGGAGGGTAACTATGGCTACACCTTC. J is TRBJ1-2 and V is TRBV9, with D possibly being TRBD1 (5 bases). V was pared by 3 bases and J by 1 base, with 13 bases between. The CDR3 covers 15 residues. CDR1 SGDLS and CDR2 YYNGEE come from the germline V gene. Full variable domain (remainder filled in from reference TRBV9 and TRBJ1-2): DSGVTQTPKHLITATGQRVTLRCSPRSGDLSVYWYQQSLDQGLQFLIQYYNGEERAKGNILERFSAQQFPDLHSELNLSSLELGDSALYFCASSAGGEGNYGYTFGSGTRLTVV.

This clone has only one observation. The chain joins TRBV6-1 to TRBJ1-5; D is undetermined. The CDR3 extends over 15 amino acids. Germline V gene sequence: CDR1 MNHNS, CDR2 SASEGT. Trimming removed 2 bases from V and 4 bases from J, with 12 bases in between. The DNA of the CDR3 is TGTGCCAGCAGTGAAACGCTCGGAGGGAATCAGCCCCAGCATTTT. Protein sequence: CASSETLGGNQPQHF.

As concerns this clone: The same CDR3 is also encoded by other DNA sequences in this sample. The rearrangement joins TRBV9 to TRBJ2-1; the match to TRBD2 covers 8 bases. The CDR3 length is 15 residues. Germline lookup yields CDR1 SGDLS and CDR2 YYNGEE. The V gene end was trimmed by 0 bases and the J gene end by 3 bases; junction bases not matched to a gene: 2. The CDR3 reads CASSVAGGNYNEQFF. CDR3 sequence (DNA): TGTGCCAGCAGCGTAGCGGGAGGGAACTACAATGAGCAGTTCTTC.